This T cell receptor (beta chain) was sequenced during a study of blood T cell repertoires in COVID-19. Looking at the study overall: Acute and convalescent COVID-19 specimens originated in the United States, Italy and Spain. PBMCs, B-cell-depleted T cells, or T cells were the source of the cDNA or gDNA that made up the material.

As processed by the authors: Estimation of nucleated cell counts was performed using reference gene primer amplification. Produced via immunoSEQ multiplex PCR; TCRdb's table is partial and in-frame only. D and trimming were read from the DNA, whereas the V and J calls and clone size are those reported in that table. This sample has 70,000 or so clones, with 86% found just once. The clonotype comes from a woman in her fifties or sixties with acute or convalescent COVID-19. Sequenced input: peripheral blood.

In DNA form, the CDR3 reads TGCGCCAGCAGTTACCAAACAGGGGGCACTGAAGCTTTCTTT. Translation gives CASSYQTGGTEAFF. The V and J genes are TRBV5-1 and TRBJ1-1; the match to TRBD1 covers 8 bases. CDR3 size: 14 residues. V shed 5 bases and J 4 bases; nucleotides not matched to a gene: 7. The germline gives CDR1 SGHRS, CDR2 YFSETQ.